This paragraph covers one TCR beta chain sequence. The CDR3 consists of 14 residues. The ends were cut back, 1 base at V and 4 bases at J, with 10 bases in the middle. CDR1 is MDHEN, CDR2 SYDVKM, per germline. The entry originates in a study of blood T cell repertoires in COVID-19. At the level of the study: Collection of acute and convalescent COVID-19 samples took place in the United States, Italy and Spain. Nucleic acid was either cDNA or gDNA, and it came from T cells, B-cell-depleted T cells, or PBMCs.

In the original processing: Researchers report that nucleated cell counts were estimated from reference gene primer amplification. Clones were sequenced by immunoSEQ multiplex PCR, and TCRdb holds only the in-frame ones, with some missing. That table is the source of V, J and clone size, and D and trimming were worked out from the DNA. Among fewer than 500,000 clones, 75% to 90% were seen once, and the ten largest hold roughly 4%. This clonotype was sampled from a woman aged 25 to 39 with acute or convalescent COVID-19. The chain recombines TRBV28 with TRBJ1-2; maybe TRBD1 (5 bases). The sequenced material came from peripheral blood. The CDR3 here is CASSLSGGTYGYTF. The CDR3 DNA reads TGTGCCAGCAGTTTATCGGGGGGGACCTATGGCTACACCTTC.